These T cell receptor beta chains were read from a single sample in a study of T-cell reconstitution after alpha-beta-depleted transplantation in children. In TCRdb, the PCR reads were re-called with MiXCR into one record per CDR3 protein. The repertoire holds hundreds of thousands of distinct CDR3 sequences, with 12% as singletons. The source was PBMCs from the stem cell graft donor, collected from the stem cell graft. The receptors shown here come from a human donor who donated a stem cell graft to a child with acute lymphoblastic leukemia. Both conserved end residues are part of each CDR3. The D gene is left open where the match is weak. Some rows have no size entry. The others give once, few or many, or a class for an expanded clone.

d_call,v_call,j_call,clone_size,cdr3_aa,cdr3_nt
-,TRBV5-6,TRBJ1-1,-,CASRLGKAEAFF,TGTGCCAGCCGCTTGGGGAAGGCTGAAGCTTTCTTC
TRBD1,TRBV7-9,TRBJ1-2,many,CASSLGPTGNYGYTF,TGTGCCAGCAGCTTAGGGCCGACAGGGAACTATGGCTACACCTTC
-,TRBV7-2,TRBJ2-1,many,CASSLNSFSYNEQFF,TGTGCCAGCTCCCTAAACAGCTTCTCCTACAATGAGCAGTTCTTC
TRBD1,TRBV5-1,TRBJ2-7,many,CASSLATGGSYEQYF,TGCGCCAGCAGCTTAGCTACAGGGGGCTCCTACGAGCAGTACTTC
TRBD2,TRBV5-1,TRBJ2-1,many,CASSLVQREGLGEQFF,TGCGCCAGCAGCTTGGTTCAGCGGGAGGGCCTCGGTGAGCAGTTCTTC
-,TRBV10-3,TRBJ1-2,many,CAISEKAAYYGYTF,TGTGCCATCAGTGAAAAGGCAGCTTACTATGGCTACACCTTC
TRBD1,TRBV27,TRBJ1-6,many,CASSPRDSDNSPLHF,TGTGCCAGCAGCCCTCGGGACAGCGATAATTCACCCCTCCACTTT
-,TRBV4-3,TRBJ2-7,few,CASSQDRSGSEQYF,TGCGCCAGCAGCCAAGATCGTTCAGGGAGCGAGCAGTACTTC
-,TRBV20-1,TRBJ1-2,many,CSASRARVDYGYTF,TGCAGTGCTAGTCGGGCAAGGGTAGACTATGGCTACACCTTC
-,TRBV7-9,TRBJ2-7,few,CASSSDDSYEQYF,TGTGCCAGCAGCTCCGACGACAGCTACGAGCAGTACTTC
-,TRBV29-1,TRBJ2-5,many,CSVGTPPQETQYF,TGCAGCGTTGGCACACCTCCCCAAGAGACCCAGTACTTC
-,TRBV21-1,TRBJ2-3,few,CASSKGGGRGTDTQYF,TGTGCCAGCAGCAAAGGCGGGGGGAGAGGCACAGATACGCAGTATTTT
-,TRBV6-1,TRBJ1-4,-,CASSGYSGTWIEKLFF,TGTGCCAGCAGTGGCTATTCCGGGACATGGATTGAAAAACTGTTTTTT
-,TRBV7-2,TRBJ2-7,-,CASSGESRASYEQYF,TGTGCCAGCAGCGGGGAGTCTAGGGCCAGCTACGAGCAGTACTTC
-,TRBV10-3,TRBJ2-3,many,CAISGGKAARDTQYF,TGTGCCATCAGTGGAGGGAAAGCGGCCCGAGATACGCAGTATTTT
TRBD1,TRBV6-1,TRBJ1-5,many,CASGAGTGSYSNQPQHF,TGTGCCAGCGGAGCCGGGACAGGTAGCTATAGCAATCAGCCCCAGCATTTT
-,TRBV2,TRBJ2-3,many,CASTLGRGTDTQYF,TGTGCCAGCACCTTGGGCAGGGGCACAGATACGCAGTATTTT
-,TRBV29-1,TRBJ1-1,many,CSVNRDSSEAFF,TGCAGCGTTAACAGGGACTCATCTGAAGCTTTCTTT
-,TRBV19,TRBJ1-1,many,CASYEGVTEAFF,TGTGCCAGTTACGAGGGAGTCACTGAAGCTTTCTTT
TRBD2,TRBV29-1,TRBJ2-3,many,CSVGPAGLDTQYF,TGCAGCGTTGGACCAGCGGGGCTAGATACGCAGTATTTT
-,TRBV7-8,TRBJ1-5,many,CASSLATDQPQHF,TGTGCCAGCAGCTTAGCCACTGATCAGCCCCAGCATTTT
TRBD1,TRBV14,TRBJ2-7,-,CASSLYRDRGPVEQYF,TGTGCCAGCAGCCTATACCGGGACAGGGGGCCGGTCGAGCAGTACTTC